These 8 T cell receptor beta chains share one sample of origin, sequenced in a study of OX40 agonist ivuxolimab in advanced cancers. Produced via immunoSEQ multiplex PCR; TCRdb's table is partial and in-frame only. Here the sample spans approximately 31,000 clones, roughly 87% being singletons. Source: CD4+ or CD8+ T cells sorted from blood, taken in a trial of the OX40 agonist ivuxolimab. The receptors stem from an adult with an advanced solid tumor such as melanoma, head and neck, liver or kidney cancer.

This clone was detected only a few times. CDR3 nucleotide sequence: TGTGCCAGCAGCTATCCTTCAAGGGAGCAGTACTTC. This sequence encodes CASSYPSREQYF. The rearrangement links TRBV7-9 to TRBJ2-7; D unclear. This CDR3 is 12 amino acids long. Between the trimmed V and J ends, which lost 4 bases and 7 bases, there was a span of 11 bases. CDR1 is SEHNR, CDR2 FQNEAQ, per germline (reference sequence).

V usage is TRBV19 and J usage is TRBJ2-7; TRBD2 matches 10 bases. The CDR3 spans 14 residues. Germline CDR1 LNHDA, CDR2 SQIVND (reference sequence). V gave up 2 bases and J gave up 5 bases; unmatched junction bases: 3. The CDR3 nucleotides are TGTGCCAGTAGTATATCTAGCGGGGGAAACGAGCAGTACTTC. Protein product: CASSISSGGNEQYF.

The rearrangement links TRBV4-1 to TRBJ1-5, with 7 nucleotides matching TRBD1. The V segment lost 3 bases and the J segment 4 bases; nucleotides outside the gene matches: 0. Germline-derived CDR1 and CDR2 are MGHRA and YSYEKL. The CDR3 contains 13 residues. The CDR3 sequence: CASSQGQNQPQHF. The CDR3 DNA is TGCGCCAGCAGCCAGGGACAGAATCAGCCCCAGCATTTT.

Details on this clone: A junction boundary mismatches the germline segment, possibly from a read error. The genes are TRBV7-7 and TRBJ2-1; a possible D gene is TRBD1 (6 bases). Germline lookup yields CDR1 SSHAT and CDR2 FNYEAQ (reference sequence). The CDR3 contains 14 residues. CDR3 nucleotide sequence: TGTGCTAGCAGCTCGACATCGGAAGGGGGTGAGCAGTTCTTC. Encoded protein: CASSSTSEGGEQFF.

The V call is TRBV11-2, the J call TRBJ2-1; the match to TRBD2 covers 11 bases. Unmatched junction bases numbered 9, after V lost 8 bases and J lost 9 bases. The CDR3 extends over 14 amino acids. Germline V gene lookup returns CDR1 SGHAT and CDR2 FQNNGV. The CDR3: CASGPLAGVFEQFF. CDR3 nucleotide sequence: TGTGCCAGCGGACCACTAGCGGGGGTGTTTGAGCAGTTCTTC.

The rearrangement uses TRBV4-3 and TRBJ2-7, with a tentative D call TRBD1 (7 bases). The germline gives CDR1 LGHNA, CDR2 YSLEER. The CDR3 contains 15 residues. V lost 0 bases and J 4 bases, leaving 13 bases between the germline ends. The CDR3 region is CASSQDQGGGYEQYF. The CDR3 DNA is TGCGCCAGCAGCCAAGACCAGGGGGGCGGGTACGAGCAGTACTTC.

V is TRBV27 and J is TRBJ2-7; 8 nucleotides match TRBD2. The J segment lost 2 bases and the V segment lost 6 bases, leaving 6 bases of the junction unmatched. Germline CDR1 and CDR2: MNHEY and SMNVEV (reference sequence). This CDR3 contains 14 residues. The CDR3 DNA sequence: TGTGCCAGCAGCACCACTAGCGGAGCCTACGAGCAGTACTTC. Amino acids: CASSTTSGAYEQYF.

The chain uses TRBV27 and TRBJ1-2; unclear D gene. The V end was cut by 6 bases, the J end by 4 bases, with 12 bases between. Germline CDR1 MNHEY, CDR2 SMNVEV (reference sequence). CDR3 size: 13 residues. CDR3 amino acids: CASSHGLIYGYTF. Here the CDR3 DNA reads TGTGCCAGCAGCCACGGGCTGATCTATGGCTACACCTTC.